This T cell receptor (beta chain) was sequenced during a study of neoadjuvant anti-PD-1 for oral cavity cancer. Regarding time point: after neoadjuvant nivolumab, at surgical resection. The data were produced by immunoSEQ multiplex PCR, yet TCRdb's version contains in-frame clones alone and is incomplete. The profile shows over 11,000 clones, about three quarters of them singletons. Trimming took off 3 bases at V and 5 bases at J, with 10 bases between the two ends. Germline V gives CDR1 MNHEY, CDR2 SVGAGI. The CDR3 consists of 13 residues. This sequence joins TRBV6-5 and TRBJ1-1; possible D gene TRBD1, 5 bases. Source: PBMCs, taken after nivolumab (anti-PD-1) treatment. This clonotype was obtained from a person aged 35 to 85 with oral cavity squamous cell carcinoma. CDR3 DNA: TGTGCCAGCAGTTATAGGGGAGGGACTGAAGCTTTCTTT. Its translation: CASSYRGGTEAFF.